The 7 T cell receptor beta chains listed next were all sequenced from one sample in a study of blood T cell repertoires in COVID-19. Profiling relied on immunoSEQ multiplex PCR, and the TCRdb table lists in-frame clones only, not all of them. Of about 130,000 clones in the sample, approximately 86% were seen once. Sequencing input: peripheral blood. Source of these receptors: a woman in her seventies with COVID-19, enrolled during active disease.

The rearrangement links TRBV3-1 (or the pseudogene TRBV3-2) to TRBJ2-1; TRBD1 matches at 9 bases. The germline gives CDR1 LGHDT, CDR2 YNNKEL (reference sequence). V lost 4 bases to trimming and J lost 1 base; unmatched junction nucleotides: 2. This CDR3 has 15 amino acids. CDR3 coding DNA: TGTGCCAGCAGCCTGGGACAGGGATCCTACAATGAGCAGTTCTTC. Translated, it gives CASSLGQGSYNEQFF.

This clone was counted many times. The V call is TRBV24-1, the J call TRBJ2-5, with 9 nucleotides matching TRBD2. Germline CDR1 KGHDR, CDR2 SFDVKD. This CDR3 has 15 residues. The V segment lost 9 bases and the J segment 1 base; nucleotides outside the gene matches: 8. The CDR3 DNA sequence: TGTGCCACCTCAATTAGCGGGGGCAGCCAAGAGACCCAGTACTTC. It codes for CATSISGGSQETQYF.

CDR3 DNA sequence: TGTGCCAGCAGTTTTTACAGGGGGTCAACTAATGAAAAACTGTTTTTT. Its protein product is CASSFYRGSTNEKLFF. V usage is TRBV28 and J usage is TRBJ1-4; 8 bases agree with TRBD1. The V gene's germline CDR1 is MDHEN and CDR2 SYDVKM. The trim removed 3 bases at V and 0 bases at J, leaving 3 bases unmatched. There are 16 residues in the CDR3. Full variable domain (rest looked up from reference TRBV28 and TRBJ1-4): DVKVTQSSRYLVKRTGEKVFLECVQDMDHENMFWYRQDPGLGLRLIYFSYDVKMKEKGDIPEGYSVSREKKERFSLILESASTNQTSMYLCASSFYRGSTNEKLFFGSGTQLSVL.

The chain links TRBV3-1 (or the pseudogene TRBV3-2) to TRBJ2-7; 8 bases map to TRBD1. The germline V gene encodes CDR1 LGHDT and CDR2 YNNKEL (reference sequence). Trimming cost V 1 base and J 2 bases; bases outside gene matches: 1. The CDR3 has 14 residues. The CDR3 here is CASSQVDRAYEQYF. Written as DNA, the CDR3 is TGTGCCAGCAGCCAAGTGGACAGGGCCTACGAGCAGTACTTC.

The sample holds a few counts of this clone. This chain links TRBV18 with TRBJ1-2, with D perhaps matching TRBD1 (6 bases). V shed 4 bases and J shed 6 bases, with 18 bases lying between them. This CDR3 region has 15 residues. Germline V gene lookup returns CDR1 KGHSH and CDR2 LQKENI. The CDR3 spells CASSLQRLGADGYTF. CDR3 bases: TGTGCCAGCTCACTACAACGGTTGGGGGCTGATGGCTACACCTTC.

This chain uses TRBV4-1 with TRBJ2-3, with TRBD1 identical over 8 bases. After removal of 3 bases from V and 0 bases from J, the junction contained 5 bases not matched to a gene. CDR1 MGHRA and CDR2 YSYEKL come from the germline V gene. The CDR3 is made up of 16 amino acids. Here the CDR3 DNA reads TGCGCCAGCAGCCACGGCCGGACAGGGAGCACAGATACGCAGTATTTT. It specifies CASSHGRTGSTDTQYF.

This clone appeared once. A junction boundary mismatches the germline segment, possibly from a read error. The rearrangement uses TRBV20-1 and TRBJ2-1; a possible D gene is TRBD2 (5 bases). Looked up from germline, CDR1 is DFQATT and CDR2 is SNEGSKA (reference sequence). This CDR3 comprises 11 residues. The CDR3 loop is CSARADNEQFF. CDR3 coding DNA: TGCAGTGCCAGAGCGGACAATGAGCAGTTCTTC.